The 14 T cell receptor beta chains listed next were all sequenced from one sample in a study of blood T cell repertoires in COVID-19. Measured with immunoSEQ multiplex PCR; TCRdb has only the in-frame clones, and not every one. The repertoire holds about 73,000 clones, with roughly 84% as singletons. The sequenced material came from peripheral blood. The receptors here all came from a human donor in a cohort sampled during active COVID-19.

The chain joins TRBV9 to TRBJ1-1, with D possibly matching TRBD1 (6 bases). Germline V gene lookup returns CDR1 SGDLS and CDR2 YYNGEE. CDR3 length equals 15 residues. V lost 0 bases to trimming and J lost 2 bases, with 11 bases between them. The CDR3 DNA reads as TGTGCCAGCAGCGTAGGGACAGTCGGCAACACTGAAGCTTTCTTT. Amino acids: CASSVGTVGNTEAFF.

J is TRBJ2-3 and V is TRBV2; 8 bases fit TRBD2. J lost 3 bases, V lost 0 bases, and 2 bases had no gene match. The CDR3 consists of 15 residues. Germline CDR1 is SNHLY and CDR2 is FYNNEI. The CDR3 protein is CASSEAGTRTDTQYF. The CDR3 DNA follows: TGTGCCAGCAGTGAAGCAGGGACTAGGACAGATACGCAGTATTTT. Using reference TRBV2 and TRBJ2-3 for the parts outside the CDR3, the full variable domain is EPEVTQTPSHQVTQMGQEVILRCVPISNHLYFYWYRQILGQKVEFLVSFYNNEISEKSEIFDDQFSVERPDGSNFTLKIRSTKLEDSAMYFCASSEAGTRTDTQYFGPGTRLTVL.

CDR3 DNA sequence: TGTGCCAGCAGCTACAGGGCCTACGAGCAGTACTTC. This sequence encodes CASSYRAYEQYF. The chain recombines TRBV3-1 (or the pseudogene TRBV3-2) with TRBJ2-7; the D gene is possibly TRBD1 (6 bases). Germline CDR1 reads LGHDT; CDR2 reads YNNKEL (reference sequence). The V end was cut by 5 bases, the J end by 2 bases, with 7 bases between. This CDR3 is built from 12 residues.

The chain carries TRBV28 and TRBJ1-5; 9 bases fit TRBD1. V shed 5 bases, J shed 1 base, and the junction held 3 bases outside the gene matches. Germline loops: CDR1 MDHEN, CDR2 SYDVKM. The CDR3 has 15 residues. CDR3 amino acids: CASSKTGGSNQPQHF. The CDR3 DNA follows: TGTGCCAGCAGTAAGACAGGGGGGAGCAATCAGCCCCAGCATTTT.

V gene TRBV5-8 combines with J gene TRBJ1-5; D unclear. Germline CDR1 and CDR2: SGHTS and YDEGEE. Deletions cut 2 bases from V and 2 bases from J, with 5 bases between. The CDR3 extends over 13 amino acids. The CDR3 region has the DNA TGTGCCAGCAGCTTAAGCCGCAATCAGCCCCAGCATTTT. It codes for CASSLSRNQPQHF. Using reference TRBV5-8 and TRBJ1-5 for the parts outside the CDR3, the full variable domain is EAGVTQSPTHLIKTRGQQATLRCSPISGHTSVYWYQQALGLGLQFLLWYDEGEERNRGNFPPRFSGRQFPNYSSELNVNALELEDSALYLCASSLSRNQPQHFGDGTRLSIL.

This clone has a single count. CDR3 nucleotides: TGCGCCAGCAGCCAAGACCCGCTAAGCAATCAGCCCCAGCATTTT. As protein: CASSQDPLSNQPQHF. V usage is TRBV4-1 and J usage is TRBJ1-5; the D is unclear. The V end was cut by 0 bases, the J end by 1 base, with 7 bases between. Germline values: CDR1 MGHRA, CDR2 YSYEKL. The CDR3 consists of 15 residues.

The V gene is TRBV18, the J gene TRBJ2-2; D unresolved. Per the germline V gene, CDR1 is KGHSH and CDR2 is LQKENI. V shed 0 bases and J shed 4 bases, with 3 bases lying between them. CDR3 size: 13 residues. The CDR3 coding sequence is TGTGCCAGCTCACCACCGAGCACCGGGGAGCTGTTTTTT. This gives the protein CASSPPSTGELFF.

The V gene is TRBV7-3, the J gene TRBJ2-1; 9 bases match TRBD2. Germline V gene data show CDR1 as SGHTA and CDR2 as FQGTGA. The CDR3 runs 16 residues. Trimming removed 0 bases from V and 7 bases from J; junction bases left unmatched: 7. The CDR3 nucleotides are TGTGCCAGCAGCTTAACCAGCGGGGGGCTTCGGAATGAGCAGTTCTTC. Protein product: CASSLTSGGLRNEQFF.

The chain recombines TRBV10-2 with TRBJ1-4; TRBD1 is a possible D gene (5 bases). CDR1 and CDR2 (germline): WSHSY, SAAADI. V shed 3 bases and J shed 7 bases, with 15 bases lying between them. The length of the CDR3 is 15 residues. The CDR3 nucleotides are TGCGCCAGCAGTGAAGCCCCGGACATAAGTGAAAAACTGTTTTTT. It encodes CASSEAPDISEKLFF.

The V and J genes are TRBV5-6 and TRBJ2-3; 7 positions match TRBD1. The length of the CDR3 is 16 residues. Germline trimming cut 3 bases from V and 2 bases from J; bases unmatched to any gene: 9. Germline V gene data show CDR1 as SGHDT and CDR2 as YYEEEE. CDR3 amino acids: CASSSYRDRATDTQYF. In DNA, the CDR3 is TGTGCCAGCAGCTCATACCGGGACAGAGCCACAGATACGCAGTATTTT.

The chain recombines TRBV4-2 with TRBJ2-7; D perhaps matches TRBD1 (6 bases). V gave up 0 bases and J gave up 2 bases, with 14 bases separating them. CDR1 is LGHNA and CDR2 is YNFKEQ in the germline V gene. The CDR3 covers 16 residues. CDR3 region: CASSQEVGTPPYEQYF. The CDR3 DNA is TGTGCCAGCAGCCAAGAGGTCGGGACACCACCCTACGAGCAGTACTTC.

The chain couples TRBV6-5 to TRBJ1-1; TRBD1 might be the D (6 bases). V lost 0 bases and J 1 base, leaving 6 bases between the germline ends. Looked up from germline, CDR1 is MNHEY and CDR2 is SVGAGI. This CDR3 has 14 residues. The CDR3 DNA follows: TGTGCCAGCAGTTACTCGACAGGGAACACTGAAGCTTTCTTT. Its translation: CASSYSTGNTEAFF.

The chain recombines TRBV19 with TRBJ1-2, with a possible D match to TRBD1 (5 bases). The CDR3 is 15 amino acids. Germline V gives CDR1 LNHDA, CDR2 SQIVND (reference sequence). The germline V and J ends were trimmed by 3 bases and 3 bases, with 14 bases remaining between them. The CDR3 reads CASSMDPGRHYGYTF. Here the CDR3 DNA reads TGTGCCAGTAGTATGGATCCAGGGAGGCACTATGGCTACACCTTC.

The V and J genes are TRBV5-4 and TRBJ2-2, with a weak D call TRBD2 (5 bases). This CDR3 has 14 amino acids. V lost 4 bases to trimming and J lost 3 bases, with 10 bases between them. Germline V gene data show CDR1 as SGHNT and CDR2 as YYREEE (reference sequence). DNA of the CDR3: TGTGCCAGCAGCCGGACTGGGGACACCGGGGAGCTGTTTTTT. This sequence encodes CASSRTGDTGELFF.